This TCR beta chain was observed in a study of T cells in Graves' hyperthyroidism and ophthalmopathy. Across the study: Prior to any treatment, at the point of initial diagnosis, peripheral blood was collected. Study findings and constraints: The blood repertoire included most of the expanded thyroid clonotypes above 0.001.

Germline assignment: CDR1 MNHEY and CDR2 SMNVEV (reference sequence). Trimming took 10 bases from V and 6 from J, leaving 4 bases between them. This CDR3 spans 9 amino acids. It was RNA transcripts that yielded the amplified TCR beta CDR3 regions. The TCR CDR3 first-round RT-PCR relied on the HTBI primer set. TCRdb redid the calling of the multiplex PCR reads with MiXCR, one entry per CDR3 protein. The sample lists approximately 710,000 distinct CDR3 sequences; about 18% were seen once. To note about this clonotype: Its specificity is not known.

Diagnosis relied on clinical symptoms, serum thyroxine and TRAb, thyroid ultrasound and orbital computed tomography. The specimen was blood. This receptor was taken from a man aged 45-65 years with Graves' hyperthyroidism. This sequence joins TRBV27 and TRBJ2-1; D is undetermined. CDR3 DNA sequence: TGTGCCACCGGCAATGAGCAGTTCTTC. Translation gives CATGNEQFF.